Listed below are T cell receptor beta chains from one sample, sequenced in a study of metastatic and nonmetastatic thyroid tumors. TCRdb re-called the PCR reads through MiXCR. This table holds about 92,000 clones, 14% to 15% found once. Input material: blood. The receptors come from a female donor with papillary thyroid cancer or a benign thyroid nodule (not recorded which). Some clones in this sample may be carry-over from other donors' samples. The conserved cysteine and the conserved F or W are not part of the CDR3 here.

J gene: TRBJ1-3; V gene: TRBV10-2; CDR3 protein: ASSGTGTGNTIY
J gene: TRBJ2-7; V gene: TRBV5-8; CDR3 protein: ASSPPSAGYYEQY
J gene: TRBJ1-6; V gene: TRBV6-5; CDR3 protein: ASSYSEGNSPLH
J gene: TRBJ1-3; V gene: TRBV5-1; CDR3 protein: ASSWSGAPSGNTIY
J gene: TRBJ2-7; V gene: TRBV11-2; CDR3 protein: ASSLRGSSGAAYERY
J gene: TRBJ2-7; V gene: TRBV5-1; CDR3 protein: ASSLAAGSRGFSYEQY
J gene: TRBJ1-6; V gene: TRBV9; CDR3 protein: ASSVGGQDNSPLH
J gene: TRBJ1-5; V gene: TRBV28; CDR3 protein: ASTEDTENQPQH
J gene: TRBJ2-7; V gene: TRBV19; CDR3 protein: ASRFGTWDYEQY
J gene: TRBJ1-6; V gene: TRBV6-1; CDR3 protein: ASTRQGHSPLH
J gene: TRBJ1-4; V gene: TRBV5-1; CDR3 protein: ASSLDQNGEKLF
J gene: TRBJ2-7; V gene: TRBV15; CDR3 protein: ATSRGDSMYEQY
J gene: TRBJ2-7; V gene: TRBV7-8; CDR3 protein: ASSLAHLPYEQY
J gene: TRBJ2-6; V gene: TRBV28; CDR3 protein: ASIVAGTGDSGANVLT
J gene: TRBJ2-5; V gene: TRBV18; CDR3 protein: ASSRKAGETQY
J gene: TRBJ2-2; V gene: TRBV12-3/TRBV12-4; CDR3 protein: ASSPRTGGANTGELF
J gene: TRBJ2-7; V gene: TRBV30; CDR3 protein: AWSGLAGESEQY
J gene: TRBJ1-6; V gene: TRBV6-1; CDR3 protein: TRSERSLNSPLH
J gene: TRBJ2-7; V gene: TRBV6-2/TRBV6-3; CDR3 protein: ASSLAVEQY
J gene: TRBJ1-1; V gene: TRBV30; CDR3 protein: AWSSWTGTVGYTEAF
J gene: TRBJ2-1; V gene: TRBV7-9; CDR3 protein: ASSLGSGGLLNNEQF
J gene: TRBJ1-5; V gene: TRBV11-2; CDR3 protein: ASSPGRDQPQH
J gene: TRBJ2-7; V gene: TRBV20-1; CDR3 protein: SARPFGGAIYEQY
J gene: TRBJ2-7; V gene: TRBV6-1; CDR3 protein: ASSLRDKAYEQY
J gene: TRBJ2-1; V gene: TRBV5-6; CDR3 protein: ASSQTWGNEQF
J gene: TRBJ2-2; V gene: TRBV27; CDR3 protein: ASSLRVVRSGTNTGELF
J gene: TRBJ2-7; V gene: TRBV2; CDR3 protein: ASRLTGGPSYEQY
J gene: TRBJ1-2; V gene: TRBV4-2; CDR3 protein: ASSQGRLGQDYGYT
J gene: TRBJ2-2; V gene: TRBV28; CDR3 protein: ASSRGNTGELF
J gene: TRBJ2-1; V gene: TRBV10-1; CDR3 protein: ASSFGLAGSRNEQF
J gene: TRBJ2-5; V gene: TRBV5-8; CDR3 protein: ASSPMGVGVETQY
J gene: TRBJ2-5; V gene: TRBV4-2; CDR3 protein: ASSQDLGGPRGTQY
J gene: TRBJ2-3; V gene: TRBV4-1; CDR3 protein: ASSQEGGTDTQY
J gene: TRBJ1-2; V gene: TRBV10-3; CDR3 protein: AISESNYGYT
J gene: TRBJ2-3; V gene: TRBV20-1; CDR3 protein: SAVGKIGTDTQY
J gene: TRBJ1-5; V gene: TRBV28; CDR3 protein: ASSSGTGGDWRNQPQH
J gene: TRBJ2-7; V gene: TRBV28; CDR3 protein: ASSLYSLGSYEHY
J gene: TRBJ1-3; V gene: TRBV13; CDR3 protein: ASSPTGAGNTIY
J gene: TRBJ2-1; V gene: TRBV7-2; CDR3 protein: ASSLGPGPNGYEQF
J gene: TRBJ1-6; V gene: TRBV5-4; CDR3 protein: ASSIDRGGGPLH
J gene: TRBJ2-3; V gene: TRBV5-4; CDR3 protein: ASSSLLAGGPDTQY
J gene: TRBJ2-5; V gene: TRBV6-5; CDR3 protein: ASSYPGSRETQY
J gene: TRBJ2-1; V gene: TRBV4-1; CDR3 protein: ASTFQGQGYNEQF
J gene: TRBJ2-1; V gene: TRBV20-1; CDR3 protein: SASFGGGFNEQF
J gene: TRBJ2-2; V gene: TRBV11-2; CDR3 protein: ASSPGQGAIAGELF
J gene: TRBJ2-2; V gene: TRBV30; CDR3 protein: AWSVRMNTGELF
J gene: TRBJ1-2; V gene: TRBV27; CDR3 protein: ASSLKAQDSWHGYT
J gene: TRBJ1-5; V gene: TRBV6-2/TRBV6-3; CDR3 protein: ATWDRGPNQPQH
J gene: TRBJ1-5; V gene: TRBV6-1; CDR3 protein: ASSGGDYSNQPQH
J gene: TRBJ1-5; V gene: TRBV28; CDR3 protein: AGNGGRQGDQHQH
J gene: TRBJ1-2; V gene: TRBV11-2; CDR3 protein: ASSLYGPDRRYGYT
J gene: TRBJ1-5; V gene: TRBV6-5; CDR3 protein: ASSYGQDQPQH
J gene: TRBJ2-3; V gene: TRBV28; CDR3 protein: ASSPTDLRNTQY
J gene: TRBJ2-7; V gene: TRBV28; CDR3 protein: ASSWGGGDRSTYEQY
J gene: TRBJ2-5; V gene: TRBV20-1; CDR3 protein: SAEPIGRETQY
J gene: TRBJ1-5; V gene: TRBV5-1; CDR3 protein: ASSLLGHSNQPQH
J gene: TRBJ1-1; V gene: TRBV20-1; CDR3 protein: SSRIAGAQNTEAF